These 15 T cell receptor beta chains were sequenced from one sample in a study of T cells in Graves' hyperthyroidism and ophthalmopathy. The TCR beta CDR3 regions underwent amplification using RNA transcripts as the source. Carried out on the TCR CDR3, a first-round RT-PCR used the HTBI primer set. TCRdb re-derived calls from the multiplex PCR reads in MiXCR, one entry per CDR3 protein. The sample includes hundreds of thousands of distinct CDR3 sequences, about 15% of them seen just once. Sequencing was performed on blood. All receptors come from a woman aged 18-35 years with Graves' hyperthyroidism.

The V gene is TRBV4-3, the J gene TRBJ2-7, with 13 bases aligning to TRBD2. The junction had 5 bases not matched to a gene; V was cut back by 4 bases and J by 5 bases. Germline CDR1 and CDR2: LGHNA and YSLEER. The CDR3 spans 15 residues. CDR3 nucleotide sequence: TGCGCCAGCAGCCGTATACTAGCGGGAGGGGACGAGCAGTACTTC. It specifies CASSRILAGGDEQYF.

The chain employs TRBV15 and TRBJ2-7, with D maybe TRBD1 (6 bases). In germline, CDR1 is LNHNV, CDR2 YYDKDF (reference sequence). Deletions cut 3 bases from V and 7 bases from J, with 13 bases between. This CDR3 has 13 amino acids. The CDR3 coding sequence is TGTGCCACCAGCAGCTCAGGGGCTCGGGAGCAGTACTTC. It is translated as CATSSSGAREQYF.

This clonotype was recorded many times. The J gene is TRBJ1-2, the V gene TRBV7-8; D is perhaps TRBD1 (5 bases). Trimming pared 5 bases from V and 6 bases from J, leaving 10 bases between. Germline CDR1 reads SGHVS; CDR2 reads FQNEAQ. The CDR3 spans 12 residues. DNA for the CDR3: TGTGCCAGCAGCCCTCCGGGGCATGGCTACACCTTC. Its translation is CASSPPGHGYTF.

V usage is TRBV20-1 and J usage is TRBJ2-3; D is undetermined. The CDR3 consists of 15 residues. CDR1 DFQATT and CDR2 SNEGSKA come from the germline V gene (reference sequence). CDR3 sequence (DNA): TGCAGCGTCCCGACGTCCCCCTCATTCACAGATACGCAGTATTTT. Residues: CSVPTSPSFTDTQYF.

This clonotype was detected ten times or more. The V call is TRBV11-2, the J call TRBJ2-1; D unresolved. The V gene's germline CDR1 is SGHAT and CDR2 FQNNGV. Trimming shortened V by 2 bases and J by 0 bases, and 11 bases separated the two germline ends. The CDR3 is made up of 16 amino acids. CDR3 amino acids: CASSLSLGLSYNEQFF. DNA for the CDR3: TGTGCCAGCAGCTTAAGTTTAGGGCTCTCCTACAATGAGCAGTTCTTC.

The V gene is TRBV7-9, the J gene TRBJ2-1, with D possibly TRBD2 on 7 matching bases. V was shortened by 2 bases and J by 0 bases, with 14 bases between the two germline ends. Germline lookup yields CDR1 SEHNR and CDR2 FQNEAQ (reference sequence). There are 17 residues in the CDR3. CDR3 in amino acids: CASSLRGGEGSYNEQFF. The CDR3 bases are TGTGCCAGCAGCTTAAGGGGGGGCGAAGGCTCCTACAATGAGCAGTTCTTC.

The chain recombines TRBV12-3 or TRBV12-4 with TRBJ2-1, with 10 positions matching TRBD2. The CDR3 is made up of 17 amino acids. V lost 1 base and J lost 0; bases outside the gene matches: 3. For the CDR3, the DNA is TGTGCCAGCAGTTTAGTCACTAGCGGGAACTCCTACAATGAGCAGTTCTTC. Its protein product is CASSLVTSGNSYNEQFF.

In its sample, this clonotype was seen many times. This chain uses TRBV20-1 with TRBJ2-5; weak D call: TRBD2 (5 bases). V was clipped by 5 bases and J by 2 bases, with 18 bases between them. The CDR3 is 15 amino acids. CDR1 DFQATT and CDR2 SNEGSKA come from the germline V gene (reference sequence). CDR3 nucleotide sequence: TGCAGTGCTCATCCCTTGGAGGCGGCGCAAGAGACCCAGTACTTC. Translation gives CSAHPLEAAQETQYF.

The rearrangement links TRBV9 to TRBJ2-3; a weak D match, TRBD2 (5 bases). This CDR3 has 16 amino acids. Trimming pared 4 bases from V and 0 bases from J, leaving 15 bases between. The germline V gene encodes CDR1 SGDLS and CDR2 YYNGEE. The CDR3 nucleotides read TGTGCCAGCAGCAACCCTAGCACTACTAGCACAGATACGCAGTATTTT. This sequence encodes CASSNPSTTSTDTQYF.

The chain is built from TRBV27 and TRBJ1-1; D is undetermined. Trimming cost V 3 bases and J 5 bases, with 10 bases left between them. The length of the CDR3 is 13 residues. Germline assignment: CDR1 MNHEY and CDR2 SMNVEV (reference sequence). The DNA of the CDR3 is TGTGCCAGCAGTTTCACGGGTTGGACTGAAGCTTTCTTT. As protein: CASSFTGWTEAFF.

This clonotype was seen many times. The chain couples TRBV20-1 to TRBJ2-1, with no clear D. Germline values: CDR1 DFQATT, CDR2 SNEGSKA (reference sequence). The V and J ends lost 0 bases and 8 bases respectively, with 11 bases between them. The CDR3 is made up of 13 amino acids. CDR3 bases: TGCAGTGCTAGAGATTGGGATCAATATGAGCAGTTCTTC. Its translation: CSARDWDQYEQFF.

This clonotype occurred a few times. CDR3 nucleotides: TGTGCCAGCAGTTCAACAGGGGGCGCGCCCGGGGAGCTGTTTTTT. It yields the protein CASSSTGGAPGELFF. The chain uses TRBV6-2 or TRBV6-3 and TRBJ2-2, with 9 positions matching TRBD1. CDR3 size: 15 residues. With 4 bases clipped from V and 6 bases from J, the junction kept 6 bases outside the gene matches. CDR1 MNHEY and CDR2 SVGEGT come from the germline V gene.

The table lists this clonotype with a few counts. This rearrangement joins TRBV30 to TRBJ2-7; 7 bases map to TRBD2. Germline assignment: CDR1 GTSNPN and CDR2 SVGIG (reference sequence). With 2 bases clipped from V and 0 bases from J, the junction kept 4 bases outside the gene matches. There are 14 residues in the CDR3. The CDR3 here is CAWSSSGNSYEQYF. Written as DNA, the CDR3 is TGTGCCTGGAGTTCAAGCGGGAACTCCTACGAGCAGTACTTC.

This clonotype was observed many times. The genes are TRBV5-1 and TRBJ2-2; D perhaps matches TRBD2 (6 bases). CDR1 and CDR2 from the germline V gene are SGHRS and YFSETQ. The CDR3 consists of 16 residues. With 0 bases removed from V and 5 bases from J, the gap between germline ends came to 14 bases. CDR3 sequence (DNA): TGCGCCAGCAGCTTGGCCAAAGTTGGGGGGACCGGGGAGCTGTTTTTT. It encodes CASSLAKVGGTGELFF.

This clonotype has a handful of counts. The V gene is TRBV28, the J gene TRBJ2-7; TRBD2 matches 11 bases. The ends lost 6 bases at V and 3 bases at J; junction bases unmatched: 1. The germline V gene has CDR1 MDHEN and CDR2 SYDVKM. There are 13 residues in the CDR3. The CDR3 spells CASRLAGVYEQYF. In DNA, the CDR3 is TGTGCCAGCAGACTAGCGGGAGTCTACGAGCAGTACTTC.